This record concerns one T cell receptor beta chain sequence. The CDR3 covers 15 residues. J lost 1 base, V lost 6 bases, and 6 bases had no gene match. Germline-derived CDR1 and CDR2 are MNHEY and SMNVEV (reference sequence). TCRdb's table, derived via immunoSEQ multiplex PCR, lists solely in-frame clones and lacks some. The table records more than 100,000 clones, around nine tenths of them present only once. This entry belongs to a study of T cell responses to AZD1222 COVID-19 vaccine. The sequencing used peripheral blood, collected on day 0 of AZD1222 vaccination. The sequence was obtained from an adult in good health. V gene TRBV27 combines with J gene TRBJ2-1; the match to TRBD2 covers 7 bases. The CDR3 DNA is TGTGCCAGCAGGGGAGGGAGGGGATCCTACAATGAGCAGTTCTTC. Translating gives CASRGGRGSYNEQFF.